A selection of T cell receptor beta chains follows, all from one sample in a study of response to subunit inactivated influenza vaccine. TCRdb passed the RT-PCR reads through MiXCR, listing each CDR3 protein once. The repertoire includes about half a million distinct CDR3 sequences, roughly 27% of them detected once, and around 1.8% sits in the top ten. This specimen consisted of CD4+ T cells sorted from PBMCs, obtained more than 4 days after vaccination. Every receptor here comes from a man in his fifties or sixties who received an inactivated influenza vaccine. The CDR3 runs from the conserved cysteine through the conserved F or W. A D gene is named only where the DNA matches it firmly. Not all rows give a size; the values are once, few, many and, for expanded clones, a class.

D gene: NA
clone size: few
V gene: TRBV12-3/TRBV12-4
J gene: TRBJ1-5
CDR3 DNA: TGTGCCAGCAGGGGGGGGGGCGTGCAGCCCCAGCATTTT
CDR3 protein: CASRGGGVQPQHF

D gene: TRBD2
clone size: NA
V gene: TRBV28
J gene: TRBJ2-1
CDR3 DNA: TGTGCCAGCAGTTTTCGATCACGACTAGCGGGACACAATGAGCAGTTCTTC
CDR3 protein: CASSFRSRLAGHNEQFF

D gene: NA
clone size: few
V gene: TRBV2
J gene: TRBJ2-1
CDR3 DNA: TGTGCCAGCAGTGATAGCAGGGGTAACAATGAGCAGTTCTTC
CDR3 protein: CASSDSRGNNEQFF

D gene: TRBD1
clone size: NA
V gene: TRBV12-3/TRBV12-4
J gene: TRBJ2-7
CDR3 DNA: TGTGCCAGCAGTTTTGTTGGGGACAGGGAATGGGGAAGATACGAGCAGTACTTC
CDR3 protein: CASSFVGDREWGRYEQYF

D gene: NA
clone size: few
V gene: TRBV20-1
J gene: TRBJ1-6
CDR3 DNA: TGCAGTGCTACTACAGGGATCGGTTCACCCCTCCACTTT
CDR3 protein: CSATTGIGSPLHF

D gene: TRBD1
clone size: many
V gene: TRBV20-1
J gene: TRBJ2-1
CDR3 DNA: TGCAGTGCTCCTGGGGACAGGGGGGGGGAGTACAATGAGCAGTTCTTC
CDR3 protein: CSAPGDRGGEYNEQFF

D gene: NA
clone size: few
V gene: TRBV7-9
J gene: TRBJ1-2
CDR3 DNA: TGTGCCAGCAGCTTGGAGGTGAACTATGGCTACACCTTC
CDR3 protein: CASSLEVNYGYTF

D gene: TRBD1
clone size: NA
V gene: TRBV5-6
J gene: TRBJ2-1
CDR3 DNA: TGTGCCAGCACCCTCCCACAGGGGACGCAGTTCTTC
CDR3 protein: CASTLPQGTQFF

D gene: NA
clone size: NA
V gene: TRBV24-1
J gene: TRBJ2-5
CDR3 DNA: TGTGCCACCAGTGATCACGGAGTTCGAGAGACCCAGTACTTC
CDR3 protein: CATSDHGVRETQYF

D gene: NA
clone size: NA
V gene: TRBV7-2
J gene: TRBJ2-3
CDR3 DNA: TGTGCCAGCACCTCCCGGAACACAGATACGCAGTATTTT
CDR3 protein: CASTSRNTDTQYF

D gene: NA
clone size: NA
V gene: TRBV5-6
J gene: TRBJ1-4
CDR3 DNA: TGTGCCAGCAGCTTGTCCTACAGTTCGGGGGAAAAACTGTTTTTT
CDR3 protein: CASSLSYSSGEKLFF

D gene: TRBD1
clone size: NA
V gene: TRBV28
J gene: TRBJ2-3
CDR3 DNA: TGCCGGAGCAGGACTCTCAGGGGGCGTAATGCAACAGATACGCAGTATTTT
CDR3 protein: CRSRTLRGRNATDTQYF

D gene: NA
clone size: NA
V gene: TRBV19
J gene: TRBJ1-5
CDR3 DNA: TGTGCCAGTAGTATGGCAGTTACCACTCGGCATCAGCCCCAGCATTTT
CDR3 protein: CASSMAVTTRHQPQHF

D gene: TRBD2
clone size: few
V gene: TRBV6-2/TRBV6-3
J gene: TRBJ2-3
CDR3 DNA: TGTGCCAGCAGAGACCGAGGGAGCGGGGGACCAGATACGCAGTATTTT
CDR3 protein: CASRDRGSGGPDTQYF

D gene: NA
clone size: NA
V gene: TRBV6-1
J gene: TRBJ1-1
CDR3 DNA: TGTGCCAGCAGTGAAATCGCGCTTGGGGACACTGAAGCTTTCTTT
CDR3 protein: CASSEIALGDTEAFF

D gene: NA
clone size: NA
V gene: TRBV6-1
J gene: TRBJ1-1
CDR3 DNA: TGTGCCAGCAGAGGGGCAGTCGACACTGAAGCTTTCTTT
CDR3 protein: CASRGAVDTEAFF